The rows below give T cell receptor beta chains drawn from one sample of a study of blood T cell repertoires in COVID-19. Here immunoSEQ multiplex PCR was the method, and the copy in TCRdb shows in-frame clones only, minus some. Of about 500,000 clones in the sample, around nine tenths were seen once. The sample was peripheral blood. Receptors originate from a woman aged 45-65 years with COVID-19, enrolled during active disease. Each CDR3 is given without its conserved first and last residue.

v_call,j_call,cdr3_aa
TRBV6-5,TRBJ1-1,ASSLSLEVRTEAF
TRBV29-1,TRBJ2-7,SVGQGSYEQY
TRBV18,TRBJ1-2,ASSPQGATNYGYT
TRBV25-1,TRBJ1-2,ASSEGSGGYT
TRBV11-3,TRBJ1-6,ASSLGARNSPLH
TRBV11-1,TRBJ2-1,ASSPRTGYYNEQF
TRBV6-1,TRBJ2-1,ASSEVNSAPYNEQF
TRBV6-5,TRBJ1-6,ASSPWTGNGSPLH
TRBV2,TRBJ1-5,ASSTGQLNQPQH
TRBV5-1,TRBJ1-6,ASSRTGSSYNSPLH
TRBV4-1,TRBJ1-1,ASSQQGANEAF
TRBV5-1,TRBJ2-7,ASSLDRGRYEQY
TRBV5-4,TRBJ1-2,ASSLDSIYGYT
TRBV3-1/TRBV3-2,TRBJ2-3,ASSGQGADTQY
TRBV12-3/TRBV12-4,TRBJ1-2,ASSQGANYGYT
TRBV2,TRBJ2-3,ASSARAGGIPDTQY
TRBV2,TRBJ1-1,ASRILSNTEAF
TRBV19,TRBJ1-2,ASSTQGQGNYGYT
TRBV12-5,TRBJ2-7,ASGIPGTSYEQY
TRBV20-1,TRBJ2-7,SARQVYEQY
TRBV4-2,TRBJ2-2,ASSQDLPGQGNTGELF
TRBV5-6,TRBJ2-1,ASSLPPNAEQQF
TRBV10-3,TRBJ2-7,AISDPGTGGNEQY
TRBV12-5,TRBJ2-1,ASGWARGWGKSEQF
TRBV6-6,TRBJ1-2,ATTAQGTANYGYT
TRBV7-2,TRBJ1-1,ASSSIPGDTEAF
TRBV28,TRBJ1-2,ASSSSRGYGYT
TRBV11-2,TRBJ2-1,ASSLASGYNEQF
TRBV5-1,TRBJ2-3,ASSADSPSTDTQY
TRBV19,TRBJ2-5,ASSTDREKSLETQY
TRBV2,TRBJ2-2,ASREGATGELF
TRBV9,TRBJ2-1,ASSVVAGPYNEQF
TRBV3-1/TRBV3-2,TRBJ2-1,ASSPEGASGQF
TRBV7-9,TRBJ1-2,ASSLSWGAINYGYT